This entry describes one TCR beta chain. This clone showed up just once. Its antigen is currently not known. Base qualities are not recorded, but no much larger clone differs from it by a single base. One collaborating source in Seattle enrolled patients during active infection and followed them longitudinally through the course of disease. Whole blood was collected in K2EDTA tubes by collaborating institutions according to the institutions' own protocols. For TCRbeta analysis, collaborators shipped samples in one of three forms: frozen whole blood, isolated PBMCs, or DNA extracted from either of those sample types. The CDR3 runs 14 amino acids, cysteine and phenylalanine included. The kept DNA is CDR3 alone, 42 bases in frame from the first base. CDR1 and CDR2, per the germline V gene, are MDHEN and SYDVKM. V loses 3 bases of germline sequence and J loses 0 bases, and the interval between the two ends is 8 bases.

The immunoSEQ Assay, a bias-controlled multiplex PCR, was used to amplify TCRbeta CDR3 regions from genomic DNA. On the authors' methods: The number of nucleated cells in each sample was estimated by amplification of reference gene primers within the assay. To quantify the absolute abundance of each unique TCRbeta CDR3 rearrangement, sequence reads were collapsed and filtered. For each sample, productive Simpson clonality was calculated as the square root of Simpson's diversity index across productive rearrangements. TCRdb took this table from immuneACCESS and kept in-frame rearrangements with V and J called. Such tables lack part of the clones; where checked against another copy, unresolved V genes explain under half of the gap, and the rest is unexplained. V, J and clone size were drawn from that table, and D and trimming were deduced from the DNA. This sample comprises roughly 340,000 clones, roughly 90% of them detected only once. The ten largest clones capture approximately 3% of the sample.

The data stem from a study of blood T cell repertoires in COVID-19 (dated by TCRdb to 2018 to 2021). Broadly, across the study: Collaborator samples came from the United States, Italy and Spain and covered acute and convalescent phases of COVID-19. The material from the prospective study consisted of cDNA or gDNA derived from T cells, B-cell-depleted T cells, or PBMCs. The dataset comprised deeply sampled blood TCRbeta repertoires from subjects exposed to, actively infected with, or recovered from COVID-19. The repertoires were made available in a free public database intended to serve as a resource for research on the immune response to SARS-CoV-2. Samples came from the ongoing ImmuneRACE study (first 160 participants) plus 1,254 subjects from 6 global collaborators. Sample metadata almost always included a de-identified subject ID, COVID-19 status, age in years and sex. Where available, HLA class I and class II types were taken from metadata supplied by the sample provider and were not determined by assay-based typing. Here is what the overall study found, with its caveats: Clinical and demographic metadata were provided uncurated, with the amount varying by source and participant.

The V and J segments used are TRBV28 and TRBJ1-1; TRBD1 is perhaps the D gene, given 5 matching bases. The sequenced sample consisted of peripheral blood. This clonotype was obtained from a woman under 40 with COVID-19, enrolled during active disease. The CDR3 has the sequence CASSLTALNTEAFF. The nucleotides read TGTGCCAGCAGTTTGACAGCTCTGAACACTGAAGCTTTCTTT.